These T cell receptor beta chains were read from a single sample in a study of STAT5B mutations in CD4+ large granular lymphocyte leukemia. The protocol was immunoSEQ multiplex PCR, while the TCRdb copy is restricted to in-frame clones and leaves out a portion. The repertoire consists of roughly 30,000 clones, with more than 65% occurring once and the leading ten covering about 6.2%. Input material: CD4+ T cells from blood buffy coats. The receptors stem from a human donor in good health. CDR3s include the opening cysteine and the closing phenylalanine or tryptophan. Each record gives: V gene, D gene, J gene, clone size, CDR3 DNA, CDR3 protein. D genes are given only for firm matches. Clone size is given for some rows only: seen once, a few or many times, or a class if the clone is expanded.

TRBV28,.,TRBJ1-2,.,TGTGCCACCCTGATACCTGCTAACTATGGCTACACCTTC,CATLIPANYGYTF
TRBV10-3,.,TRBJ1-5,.,TGTGCCATCAGTGACTACCCCGTGGGAAATCAGCCCCAGCATTTT,CAISDYPVGNQPQHF
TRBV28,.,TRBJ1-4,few,TGTGCCAGCAGGGATTCTAATGAAAAACTGTTTTTT,CASRDSNEKLFF
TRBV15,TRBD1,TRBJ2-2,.,TGTGCCACCAGGTTGGACAGGGAGGACACCGGGGAGCTGTTTTTT,CATRLDREDTGELFF
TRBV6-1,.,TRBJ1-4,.,TGTGCCAGCAGTCTTGTAGGGCGTGAAAAACTGTTTTTT,CASSLVGREKLFF
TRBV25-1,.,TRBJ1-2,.,TGTGCCAGCAGTGAATGGGGGGCGGACTATGGCTACACCTTC,CASSEWGADYGYTF
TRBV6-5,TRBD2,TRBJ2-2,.,TGTGCCAGCAGGCCTAGCGGGGGGGAAGGGGAGCTGTTTTTT,CASRPSGGEGELFF
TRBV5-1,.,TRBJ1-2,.,TGCGCCAGCAGCCGAGGGGGGGGCGAGGATGGCTACACCTTC,CASSRGGGEDGYTF
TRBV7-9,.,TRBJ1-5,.,TGTGCCAGCAGCTCGGGGGTTGGGCCCCAGCATTTT,CASSSGVGPQHF
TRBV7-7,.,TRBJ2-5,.,TGTGCCAGCAGCTTGGTAGGGCTGCCCCAAGAGACCCAGTACTTC,CASSLVGLPQETQYF
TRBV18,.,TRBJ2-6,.,TGTGCCAGCTCAGCCAATACTGGGGCCAACGTCCTGACTTTC,CASSANTGANVLTF
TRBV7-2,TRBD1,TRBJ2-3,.,TGTGCCAGCAGCCGGGACAGGGCGACGGATACGCAGTATTTT,CASSRDRATDTQYF
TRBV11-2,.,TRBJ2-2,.,TGTGCCAGCAGCCAAAAACTAGAGGCAGGCGGGGAGCTGTTTTTT,CASSQKLEAGGELFF
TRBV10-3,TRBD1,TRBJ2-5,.,TGTGCCATCGCAAGGGGGCAGGGTTGGGAGACCCAGTACTTC,CAIARGQGWETQYF
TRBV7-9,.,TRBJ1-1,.,TGTGCCAGCAGCTCATGGACAGAATTTAACACTGAAGCTTTCTTT,CASSSWTEFNTEAFF
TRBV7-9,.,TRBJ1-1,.,TGTGCCAGCAGCTTCCAGGGACAAACTGAAGCTTTCTTT,CASSFQGQTEAFF
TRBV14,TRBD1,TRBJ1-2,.,TGTGCCAGCAGCCGGGACAGGGTTGTAGCTGGCTACACCTTC,CASSRDRVVAGYTF
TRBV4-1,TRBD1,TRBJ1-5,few,TGCGCCAGCAGCCAAGAGGGCTCGGGACAGGACAATCAGCCCCAGCATTTT,CASSQEGSGQDNQPQHF
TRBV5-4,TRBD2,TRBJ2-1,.,TGTGCCAGCAGCTTGAGGCGGGGGGAAGTTGAGCAGTTCTTC,CASSLRRGEVEQFF
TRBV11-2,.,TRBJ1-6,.,TGTGCCAGCAGCTCATCAGGGTCGGCTTCACCCCTCCACTTT,CASSSSGSASPLHF
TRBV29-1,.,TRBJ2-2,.,TGCAGCGTGGGTGGTGATTACGCTACCGGGGAGCTGTTTTTT,CSVGGDYATGELFF
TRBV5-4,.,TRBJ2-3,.,TGTGCCAGCAGCTTAGCGGGCCCCACAGATACGCAGTATTTT,CASSLAGPTDTQYF
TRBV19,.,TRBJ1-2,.,TGTGCCAGCACCGAAAGGGACTATGGCTACACCTTC,CASTERDYGYTF
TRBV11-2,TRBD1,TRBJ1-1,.,TGTGCCAGCAGCGAGAGGACAGGGGGCTATACTGAAGCTTTCTTT,CASSERTGGYTEAFF
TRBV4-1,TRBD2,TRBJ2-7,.,TGCGCCAGCAGCCAACCAACTAGCGGTCGAGCCTACGAGCAGTACTTC,CASSQPTSGRAYEQYF
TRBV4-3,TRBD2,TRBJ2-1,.,TGCGCCAGCAGCCACCCAATGGGTAGCGGGGTGTACAATGAGCAGTTCTTC,CASSHPMGSGVYNEQFF
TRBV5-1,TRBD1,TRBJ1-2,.,TGCGCCAGCACCGAAACAGGGGGCGACGGTAGTTACACCTTC,CASTETGGDGSYTF
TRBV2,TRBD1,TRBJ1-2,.,TGTGCCAGCAGTGAGAACAACAGGGGGTTTTATGGCTACACCTTC,CASSENNRGFYGYTF
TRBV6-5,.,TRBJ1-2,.,TGTGCCAGCAGTTACTATGGGGTGGGCAATAACTATGGCTACACCTTC,CASSYYGVGNNYGYTF
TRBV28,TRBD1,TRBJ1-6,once,TGTGCCAGCAGTCCCCCTCGGACAGGGTATAATTCACCCCTCCACTTT,CASSPPRTGYNSPLHF
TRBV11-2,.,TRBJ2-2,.,TGTGCCAGCAGCCCGACTTTAGCTGCGAACACCGGGGAGCTGTTTTTT,CASSPTLAANTGELFF
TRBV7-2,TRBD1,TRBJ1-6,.,TGTGCCAGCAGCCGCTTGACAGGGGTCGGCTCACCCCTCCACTTT,CASSRLTGVGSPLHF
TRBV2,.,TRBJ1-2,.,TGTGCCAGCATTGGTCTCAGGGCTAACTATGGCTACACCTTC,CASIGLRANYGYTF
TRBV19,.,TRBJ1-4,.,TGTGCCAGTAGTATCGGTCCCCGCAGGGTCAATGAAAAACTGTTTTTT,CASSIGPRRVNEKLFF
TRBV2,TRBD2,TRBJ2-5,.,TGTGCCAGCACCACCGAGACTAGCGGGGCCGAGACCCAGTACTTC,CASTTETSGAETQYF
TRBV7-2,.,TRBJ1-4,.,TGTGCCAGCAGCTTCGTCCAGGGCCAAAAACTGTTTTTT,CASSFVQGQKLFF
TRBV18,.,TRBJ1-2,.,TGTGCCAGCTCACCACACCCAGGGGCCGGCTACACCTTC,CASSPHPGAGYTF
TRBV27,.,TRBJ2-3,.,TGTGCCAGCAGTTTATCCCGGGTAGGCACAGATACGCAGTATTTT,CASSLSRVGTDTQYF
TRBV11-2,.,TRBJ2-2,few,TGTGCCAGCAGCTCTGGACAGCTTTTTACCGGGGAGCTGTTTTTT,CASSSGQLFTGELFF
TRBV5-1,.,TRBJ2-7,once,TGCGCCAGCAGCCCCGGACCCCCCCTGGACGAGCAGTACTTC,CASSPGPPLDEQYF
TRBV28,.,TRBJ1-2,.,TGTGCCAGCAGTTTAGACAGCAACTATGGCTACACCTTC,CASSLDSNYGYTF
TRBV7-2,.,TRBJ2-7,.,TGTGCCAGCAGCTTAGTCCCCGGACTCTCCTACGAGCAGTACTTC,CASSLVPGLSYEQYF
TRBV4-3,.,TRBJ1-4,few,TGCGCCAGCAGCCAAGGGATCCTCCCTGAAAAACTGTTTTTT,CASSQGILPEKLFF
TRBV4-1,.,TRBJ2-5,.,TGCGCCAGCAGCGTCCTTGGGGGGTCCCAAGAGACCCAGTACTTC,CASSVLGGSQETQYF
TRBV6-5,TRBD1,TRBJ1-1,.,TGTGCCAGCAGTTACCCGAGGGGGCCGAACACTGAAGCTTTCTTT,CASSYPRGPNTEAFF
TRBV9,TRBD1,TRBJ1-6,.,TGTGCCAGCAGCCTTCACTCCGGGACAGGGAATAATTCACCCCTCCACTTT,CASSLHSGTGNNSPLHF
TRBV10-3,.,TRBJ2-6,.,TGTGCCATCAGTGAGCTCGCGGCTGGGGCCAACGTCCTGACTTTC,CAISELAAGANVLTF
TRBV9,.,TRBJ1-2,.,TGTGCCAGCAGCGCAACCCGGGGGGAAATAGACTATGGCTACACCTTC,CASSATRGEIDYGYTF
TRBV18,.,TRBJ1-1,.,TGTGCCAGCTCACCCCCGGCAGGGATGAACACTGAAGCTTTCTTT,CASSPPAGMNTEAFF
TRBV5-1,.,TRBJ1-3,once,TGCGCCAGCAGCTTGGACGGTGGCTCTGGAAACACCATATATTTT,CASSLDGGSGNTIYF
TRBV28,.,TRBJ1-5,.,TGTGCCAGCAGTTTGACAGAATCAAACAGCAATCAGCCCCAGCATTTT,CASSLTESNSNQPQHF
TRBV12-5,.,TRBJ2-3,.,TGTGCTAGTGGCCCTCACCCGCCGCCAGATACGCAGTATTTT,CASGPHPPPDTQYF
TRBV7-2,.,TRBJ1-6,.,TGTGCCAGCAGCTTGAATTCACCCCTCCACTTT,CASSLNSPLHF
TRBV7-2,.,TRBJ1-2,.,TGTGCCAGCAGCATTTCACAGAGGGGCGCTGGCTACACCTTC,CASSISQRGAGYTF
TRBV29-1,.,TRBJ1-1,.,TGCAGCGTTGTGCTTCAGGGGCCCTTACCAGCTTTCTTT,CSVVLQGPLPAFF